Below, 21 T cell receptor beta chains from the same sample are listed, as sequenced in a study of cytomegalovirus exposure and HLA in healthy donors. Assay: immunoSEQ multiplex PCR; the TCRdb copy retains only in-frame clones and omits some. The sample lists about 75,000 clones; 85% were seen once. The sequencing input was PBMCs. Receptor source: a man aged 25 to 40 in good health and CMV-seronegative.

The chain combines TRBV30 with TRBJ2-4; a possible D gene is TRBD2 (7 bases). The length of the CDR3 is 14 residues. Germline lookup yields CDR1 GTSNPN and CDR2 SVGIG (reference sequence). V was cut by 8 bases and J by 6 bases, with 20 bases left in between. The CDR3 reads CAGGAGRSTNIQYF. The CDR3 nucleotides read TGTGCCGGGGGGGCAGGACGATCCACAAACATTCAGTACTTC. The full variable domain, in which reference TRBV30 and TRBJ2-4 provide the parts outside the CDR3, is SQTIHQWPATLVQPVGSPLSLECTVEGTSNPNLYWYRQAAGRGLQLLFYSVGIGQISSEVPQNLSASRPQDRQFILSSKKLLLSDSGFYLCAGGAGRSTNIQYFGAGTRLSVL.

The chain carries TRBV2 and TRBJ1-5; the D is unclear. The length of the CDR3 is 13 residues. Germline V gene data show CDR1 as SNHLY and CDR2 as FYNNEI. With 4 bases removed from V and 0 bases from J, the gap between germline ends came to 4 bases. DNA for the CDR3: TGTGCCAGCAGTGCCTATAGCAATCAGCCCCAGCATTTT. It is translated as CASSAYSNQPQHF.

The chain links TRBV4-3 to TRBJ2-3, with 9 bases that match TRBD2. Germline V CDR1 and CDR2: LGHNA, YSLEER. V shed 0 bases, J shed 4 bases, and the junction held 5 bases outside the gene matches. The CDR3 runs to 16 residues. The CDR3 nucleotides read TGCGCCAGCAGCCAAGAGTCCGGCGGGGGGGCAGATACGCAGTATTTT. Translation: CASSQESGGGADTQYF.

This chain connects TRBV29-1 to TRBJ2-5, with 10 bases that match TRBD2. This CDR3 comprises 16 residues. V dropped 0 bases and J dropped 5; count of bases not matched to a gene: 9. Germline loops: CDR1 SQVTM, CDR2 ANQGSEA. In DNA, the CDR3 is TGCAGCGTTGAAGACCTGCTAGCGGGGGAGGTGGAGACCCAGTACTTC. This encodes CSVEDLLAGEVETQYF.

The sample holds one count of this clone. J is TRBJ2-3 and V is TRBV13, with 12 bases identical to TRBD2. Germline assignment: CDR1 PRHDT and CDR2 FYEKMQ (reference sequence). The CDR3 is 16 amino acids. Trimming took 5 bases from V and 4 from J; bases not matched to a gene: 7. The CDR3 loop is CASSPTSGGTPDTQYF. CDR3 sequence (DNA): TGTGCCAGCAGCCCTACTAGCGGGGGGACCCCAGATACGCAGTATTTT.

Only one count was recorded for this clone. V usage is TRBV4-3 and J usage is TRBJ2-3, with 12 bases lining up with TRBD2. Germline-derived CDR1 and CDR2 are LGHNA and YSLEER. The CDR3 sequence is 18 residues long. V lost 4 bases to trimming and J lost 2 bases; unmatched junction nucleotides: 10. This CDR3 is CASSLRLAGAAPTDTQYF. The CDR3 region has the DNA TGCGCCAGCAGCCTACGACTAGCGGGGGCCGCCCCCACAGATACGCAGTATTTT.

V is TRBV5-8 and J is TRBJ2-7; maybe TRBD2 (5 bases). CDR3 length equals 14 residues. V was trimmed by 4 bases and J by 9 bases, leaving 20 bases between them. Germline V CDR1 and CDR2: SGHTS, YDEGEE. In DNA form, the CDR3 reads TGTGCCAGCAGCCCCTACCGGGGAGTACTAGGGCAGTACGTC. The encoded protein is CASSPYRGVLGQYV.

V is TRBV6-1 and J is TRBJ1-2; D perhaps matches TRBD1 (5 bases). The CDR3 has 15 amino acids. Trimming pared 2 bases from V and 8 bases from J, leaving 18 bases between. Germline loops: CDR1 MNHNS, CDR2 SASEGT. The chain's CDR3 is CASSEKYSREGGYTF. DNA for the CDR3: TGTGCCAGCAGTGAAAAATACTCGAGGGAGGGGGGCTACACCTTC.

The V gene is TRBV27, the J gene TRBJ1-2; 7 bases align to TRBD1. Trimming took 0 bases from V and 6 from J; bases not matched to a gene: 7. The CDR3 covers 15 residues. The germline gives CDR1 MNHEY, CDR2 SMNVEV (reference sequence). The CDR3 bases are TGTGCCAGCAGTTTATCGTACAGGGGAGGACATGGCTACACCTTC. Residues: CASSLSYRGGHGYTF.

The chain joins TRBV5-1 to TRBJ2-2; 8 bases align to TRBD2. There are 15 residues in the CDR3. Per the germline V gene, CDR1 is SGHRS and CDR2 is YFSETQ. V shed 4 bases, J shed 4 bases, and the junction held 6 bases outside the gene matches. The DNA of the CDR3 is TGCGCCAGCAGCGCCGGGACTAGGGGCACCGGGGAGCTGTTTTTT. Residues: CASSAGTRGTGELFF.

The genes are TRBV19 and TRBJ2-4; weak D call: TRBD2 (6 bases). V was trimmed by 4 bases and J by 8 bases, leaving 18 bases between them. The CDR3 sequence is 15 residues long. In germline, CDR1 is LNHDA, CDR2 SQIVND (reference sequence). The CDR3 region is CASSSVAGIMDIQYF. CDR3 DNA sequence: TGTGCCAGTAGTAGTGTTGCGGGGATTATGGACATTCAGTACTTC.

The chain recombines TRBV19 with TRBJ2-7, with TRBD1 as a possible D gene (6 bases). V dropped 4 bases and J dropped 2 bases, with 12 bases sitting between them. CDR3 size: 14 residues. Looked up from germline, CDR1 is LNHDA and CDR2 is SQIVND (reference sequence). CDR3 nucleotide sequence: TGTGCCAGTAGTACCGGACAGAACGCCTACGAGCAGTACTTC. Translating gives CASSTGQNAYEQYF.

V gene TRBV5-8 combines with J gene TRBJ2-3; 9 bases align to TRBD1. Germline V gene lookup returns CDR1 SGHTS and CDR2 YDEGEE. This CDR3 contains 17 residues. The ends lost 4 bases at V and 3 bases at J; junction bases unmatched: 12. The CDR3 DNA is TGTGCCAGCAGCGATGGGACAGGGAGGTCCGTAACAGATACGCAGTATTTT. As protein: CASSDGTGRSVTDTQYF.

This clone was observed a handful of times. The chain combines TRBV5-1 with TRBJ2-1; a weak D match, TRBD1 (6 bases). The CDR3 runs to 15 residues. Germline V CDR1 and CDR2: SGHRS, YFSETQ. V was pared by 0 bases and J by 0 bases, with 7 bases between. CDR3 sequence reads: CASSLEGGSYNEQFF. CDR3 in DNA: TGCGCCAGCAGCTTGGAAGGGGGCTCCTACAATGAGCAGTTCTTC.

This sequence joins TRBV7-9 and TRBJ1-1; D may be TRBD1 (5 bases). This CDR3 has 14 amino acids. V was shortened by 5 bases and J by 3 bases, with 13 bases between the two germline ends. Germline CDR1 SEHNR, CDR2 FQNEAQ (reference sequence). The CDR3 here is CASSLQGLYTEAFF. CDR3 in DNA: TGTGCCAGCAGCCTGCAGGGTTTGTACACTGAAGCTTTCTTT.

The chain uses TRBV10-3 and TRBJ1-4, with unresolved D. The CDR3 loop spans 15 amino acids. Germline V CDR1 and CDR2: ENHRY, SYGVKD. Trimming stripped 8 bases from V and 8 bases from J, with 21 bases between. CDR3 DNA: TGTGCCATCTTGACGAACACGGGGTCGGAAGAAAAACTGTTTTTT. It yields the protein CAILTNTGSEEKLFF.

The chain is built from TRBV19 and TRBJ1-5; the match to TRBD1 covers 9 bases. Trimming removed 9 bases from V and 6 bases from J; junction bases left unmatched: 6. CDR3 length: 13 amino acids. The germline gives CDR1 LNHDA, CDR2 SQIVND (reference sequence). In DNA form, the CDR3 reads TGTGCCAGCGAACAGGGGGCAGGTCAGCCCCAGCATTTT. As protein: CASEQGAGQPQHF.

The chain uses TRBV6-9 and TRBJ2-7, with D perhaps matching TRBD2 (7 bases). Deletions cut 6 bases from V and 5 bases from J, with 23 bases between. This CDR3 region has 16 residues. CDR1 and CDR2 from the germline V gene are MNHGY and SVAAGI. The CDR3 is CASRTRGRRIVHEQYV. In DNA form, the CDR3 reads TGTGCCAGCAGGACGCGGGGGCGCCGTATTGTCCACGAGCAGTACGTC.

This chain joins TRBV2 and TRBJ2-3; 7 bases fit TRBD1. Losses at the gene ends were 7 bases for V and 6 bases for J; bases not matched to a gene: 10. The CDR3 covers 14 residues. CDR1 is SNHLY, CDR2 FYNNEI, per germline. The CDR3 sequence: CASKEQGLPDTQYF. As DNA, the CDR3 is TGTGCCAGCAAGGAACAGGGGCTGCCGGATACGCAGTATTTT.

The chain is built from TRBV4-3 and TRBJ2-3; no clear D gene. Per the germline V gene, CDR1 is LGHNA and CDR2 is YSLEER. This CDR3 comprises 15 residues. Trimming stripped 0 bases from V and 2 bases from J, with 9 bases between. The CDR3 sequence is CASSQEGGYTDTQYF. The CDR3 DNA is TGCGCCAGCAGCCAAGAAGGCGGCTACACAGATACGCAGTATTTT.

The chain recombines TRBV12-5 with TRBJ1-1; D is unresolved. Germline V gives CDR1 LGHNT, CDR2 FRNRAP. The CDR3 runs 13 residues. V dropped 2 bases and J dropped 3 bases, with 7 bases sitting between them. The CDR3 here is CASGLREHTEAFF. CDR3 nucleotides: TGTGCTAGTGGTTTGCGGGAGCACACTGAAGCTTTCTTT.